This T cell receptor (beta chain) was sequenced in a study of T cell repertoires in cytomegalovirus infection. Germline V gene sequence: CDR1 MNHNY, CDR2 SVGAGI (reference sequence). With 2 bases removed from V and 4 bases from J, the gap between germline ends came to 8 bases. The CDR3 is 13 amino acids. TCRdb independently ran MiXCR on the reads; one entry per CDR3 protein. The profile covers about 920,000 distinct CDR3 sequences, with less than 40% appearing a single time and around an eighth taken by the ten largest. The sample holds a few counts of this clonotype. Its antigen remains unidentified.

The clonotype originates from a human donor in good health (CMV status not recorded). Some clones in this sample may be carry-over from other donors' samples. This material consisted of cultured CD8+ T cells from PBMCs, taken from culture after CMV antigen stimulation. V and J are TRBV6-6 and TRBJ1-1; no definite D call. CDR3 protein: CASSYDDGTEAFF. CDR3 in DNA: TGTGCCAGCAGTTACGATGATGGCACTGAAGCTTTCTTT.